This T cell receptor beta chain was documented in a study of blood T cell repertoires in COVID-19. Overall study context: Samples representing acute and convalescent COVID-19 were sourced from the United States, Italy and Spain. From T cells, B-cell-depleted T cells, or PBMCs came the material, which was cDNA or gDNA.

This CDR3 is 13 amino acids long. Germline V gene data show CDR1 as MNHNY and CDR2 as SVGAGI (reference sequence). The V gene lost 0 bases and the J gene lost 7 bases, with 9 bases spanning the gap. Original handling: Estimation of nucleated cell counts relied on the amplification of reference gene primers. Generated by immunoSEQ multiplex PCR, the TCRdb table keeps only in-frame clones and is missing some. That table supplies the V and J calls and clone size; D and trimming were determined from the DNA. Among 97,000 or so clones, 70% to 85% were seen once, and the ten largest hold about 9.4%. The V and J genes are TRBV6-6 and TRBJ1-1; D gene uncertain. The sequencing input was peripheral blood. The source of this sequence is a man between 65 and 85 years old with acute or convalescent COVID-19. CDR3 in amino acids: CASSYSTTVEAFF. CDR3 DNA sequence: TGTGCCAGCAGTTACTCTACAACAGTTGAAGCTTTCTTT.